These 27 T cell receptor beta chains share one sample of origin, sequenced in a study of CD8 T cells in ankylosing spondylitis. The study, taken as a whole, reports: Seemingly distinctive of ankylosing spondylitis blood was a TCR beta motif formed by eight highly homologous variants.

In TCRdb, the 5' RACE reads were re-called with MiXCR into one record per CDR3 protein. Among approximately 440,000 distinct CDR3 sequences listed, roughly 18% were seen once. The antigens for these receptors are not known. Sequences were obtained from blood, either unsorted or a sorted T cell fraction (not recorded which). These receptors all stem from a male donor with ankylosing spondylitis.

Only a few counts were recorded for this clonotype. J is TRBJ2-1 and V is TRBV3-1; TRBD2 agrees at 10 bases. Germline trimming cut 6 bases from V and 0 bases from J; bases unmatched to any gene: 2. CDR1 and CDR2 (germline): LGHDT, YNNKEL (reference sequence). CDR3 length: 15 amino acids. The CDR3 region has the DNA TGTGCCAGCAGACCTAGCGGGGGCTCCTACAATGAGCAGTTCTTC. Its protein product is CASRPSGGSYNEQFF.

The chain links TRBV6-5 to TRBJ1-1, with D possibly matching TRBD1 (5 bases). Germline lookup yields CDR1 MNHEY and CDR2 SVGAGI. The CDR3 runs 15 residues. The V end was cut by 4 bases, the J end by 4 bases, with 16 bases between. The CDR3 bases are TGTGCCAGCAGTTGGGGCGTTGGTTCGACCACTGAAGCTTTCTTT. Residues: CASSWGVGSTTEAFF.

This clonotype was seen only once. The chain couples TRBV5-8 to TRBJ2-5; no definite D call. The CDR3 is 14 residues long. V gave up 3 bases and J gave up 3 bases, with 12 bases separating them. Germline V CDR1 and CDR2: SGHTS, YDEGEE. In DNA, the CDR3 is TGTGCCAGCAGCTCGCACATGGGCGAAGAGACCCAGTACTTC. This gives the protein CASSSHMGEETQYF.

The chain employs TRBV20-1 and TRBJ2-1; 9 nucleotides match TRBD2. The CDR3 consists of 15 residues. CDR1 and CDR2 from the germline V gene are DFQATT and SNEGSKA (reference sequence). The ends lost 0 bases at V and 7 bases at J; junction bases unmatched: 7. CDR3 sequence reads: CSARDLGGGANEQFF. The CDR3 region has the DNA TGCAGTGCTAGAGATCTGGGCGGGGGGGCAAATGAGCAGTTCTTC.

This clonotype turned up a few times. This chain uses TRBV20-1 with TRBJ2-5; D is uncertain. Between the trimmed V and J ends, which lost 1 base and 2 bases, there was a span of 8 bases. CDR1 and CDR2 (germline): DFQATT, SNEGSKA (reference sequence). CDR3 length: 13 amino acids. The CDR3 spells CSARGSKQETQYF. The CDR3 coding sequence is TGCAGTGCTAGAGGCTCAAAGCAAGAGACCCAGTACTTC.

The chain is built from TRBV27 and TRBJ2-5; D may be TRBD2 (6 bases). The CDR3 runs 14 residues. Trimming stripped 3 bases from V and 5 bases from J, with 13 bases between. Germline lookup yields CDR1 MNHEY and CDR2 SMNVEV (reference sequence). The DNA for the CDR3 is TGTGCCAGCAGTTTCGGGGGAGGTGGGGAGACCCAGTACTTC. As protein: CASSFGGGGETQYF.

There are many counts of this clonotype. The chain is built from TRBV20-1 and TRBJ2-5, with 10 bases lining up with TRBD2. This CDR3 spans 15 amino acids. Looked up from germline, CDR1 is DFQATT and CDR2 is SNEGSKA (reference sequence). V shed 6 bases, J shed 5 bases, and the junction held 12 bases outside the gene matches. DNA of the CDR3: TGCAGTGCCAAGCTACTAGCGGGGCCCCTGGAGACCCAGTACTTC. Translating it yields CSAKLLAGPLETQYF.

This clonotype was recorded at least ten times. This chain links TRBV7-2 with TRBJ1-3, with a possible D match to TRBD1 (6 bases). CDR1 is SGHTA, CDR2 FQGNSA, per germline. V was trimmed by 5 bases and J by 0 bases, leaving 11 bases between them. The CDR3 length is 15 residues. As DNA, the CDR3 is TGTGCCAGCAGCCATGGAGGGGGCTCTGGAAACACCATATATTTT. Protein: CASSHGGGSGNTIYF.

This clonotype was detected a few times. The V call is TRBV12-3 or TRBV12-4, the J call TRBJ1-5, with 10 positions matching TRBD1. The CDR3 length is 15 residues. Trimming cost V 4 bases and J 5 bases; bases outside gene matches: 5. CDR3 in DNA: TGTGCCAGCAGTTCGCCGACAGGGGGCCATCAGCCCCAGCATTTT. Amino acid sequence: CASSSPTGGHQPQHF.

The V gene is TRBV5-1, the J gene TRBJ2-7, with 14 bases lining up with TRBD2. This CDR3 is 17 amino acids long. The germline CDR1 and CDR2 sequences are SGHRS and YFSETQ. V trimming: 1 base; J trimming: 0 bases; junction bases outside the gene matches: 3. The chain's CDR3 is CASSLSGTSGGSYEQYF. DNA of the CDR3: TGCGCCAGCAGCTTGTCAGGGACTAGCGGGGGCTCCTACGAGCAGTACTTC.

The CDR3 loop reads CSARDFKGLYNEQFF. The CDR3 coding sequence is TGCAGTGCTAGAGATTTTAAGGGGCTGTACAATGAGCAGTTCTTC. V gene TRBV20-1 combines with J gene TRBJ2-1; TRBD1 might be the D (5 bases). Germline V gene data show CDR1 as DFQATT and CDR2 as SNEGSKA (reference sequence). The CDR3 has 15 amino acids. V lost 0 bases, J lost 4 bases, and 13 bases lay in between.

This clonotype came up a few times. The V call is TRBV24-1, the J call TRBJ2-3; TRBD1 aligns across 9 bases. This CDR3 region has 13 residues. The germline CDR1 and CDR2 sequences are KGHDR and SFDVKD. Trimming at V came to 9 bases and at J to 6 bases, leaving 6 bases not matched to a gene. This chain's CDR3 is CATGDREMDTQYF. CDR3 DNA sequence: TGTGCCACCGGGGACAGGGAAATGGATACGCAGTATTTT.

The V and J genes are TRBV3-1 and TRBJ1-2, with D uncertain. The CDR3 runs to 11 residues. V was shortened by 0 bases and J by 9 bases, with 5 bases between the two germline ends. CDR1 and CDR2 (germline): LGHDT, YNNKEL (reference sequence). The CDR3 DNA is TGTGCCAGCAGCCAAGATCAAAGCTACACCTTC. Amino acids: CASSQDQSYTF. Full variable domain (outside the CDR3, taken from reference TRBV3-1 and TRBJ1-2): DTAVSQTPKYLVTQMGNDKSIKCEQNLGHDTMYWYKQDSKKFLKIMFSYNNKELIINETVPNRFSPKSPDKAHLNLHINSLELGDSAVYFCASSQDQSYTFGSGTRLTVV.

The chain joins TRBV7-9 to TRBJ2-1, with D tentatively TRBD2 (6 bases). The germline V gene has CDR1 SEHNR and CDR2 FQNEAQ (reference sequence). Trimming left V 2 bases short and J 7 bases short, with 9 bases between. This CDR3 spans 13 amino acids. The CDR3 loop is CASSLHGGNEQFF. DNA for the CDR3: TGTGCCAGCAGCTTACATGGGGGGAATGAGCAGTTCTTC.

This clonotype was detected many times. V gene TRBV5-1 combines with J gene TRBJ2-2; D is ambiguous. V lost 1 base, J lost 2 bases, and 9 bases lay in between. CDR1 and CDR2 from the germline V gene are SGHRS and YFSETQ. The CDR3 totals 15 residues. The DNA for the CDR3 is TGCGCCAGCAGCTTGAGCCAGCGTAACACCGGGGAGCTGTTTTTT. Protein: CASSLSQRNTGELFF.

The V and J genes are TRBV23-1 and TRBJ1-5, with TRBD1 matching over 8 bases. TRBV23-1 falls under the ORF class, with uncertain function. The CDR3 spans 17 residues. The trim removed 7 bases at V and 1 base at J, leaving 12 bases unmatched. The CDR3 bases are TGCGCCAGCACCGGACAGGGCTCCACGATGAGCAATCAGCCCCAGCATTTT. This translates into CASTGQGSTMSNQPQHF.

The genes are TRBV20-1 and TRBJ1-4; 9 nucleotides align to TRBD1. Germline trimming cut 6 bases from V and 10 bases from J; bases unmatched to any gene: 12. The CDR3 consists of 14 residues. The germline CDR1 and CDR2 sequences are DFQATT and SNEGSKA (reference sequence). The CDR3 sequence: CSAPKRTGERKLFF. CDR3 nucleotide sequence: TGCAGTGCACCCAAACGGACAGGGGAGCGAAAACTGTTTTTT.

This clonotype was counted only a few times. V is TRBV27 and J is TRBJ2-7; D may match TRBD1 or TRBD2 (5 bases each). V dropped 5 bases and J dropped 2 bases, with 16 bases sitting between them. CDR1 MNHEY and CDR2 SMNVEV come from the germline V gene (reference sequence). CDR3 length: 15 amino acids. The CDR3 loop is CASSPRGAPAYEQYF. CDR3 coding DNA: TGTGCCAGCAGTCCTCGGGGCGCCCCGGCCTACGAGCAGTACTTC.

This clonotype was seen a handful of times. This sequence joins TRBV5-1 and TRBJ1-1; TRBD1 is a possible D gene (5 bases). The germline V gene encodes CDR1 SGHRS and CDR2 YFSETQ. V lost 0 bases and J 1 base, leaving 10 bases between the germline ends. This CDR3 comprises 15 residues. In nucleotides, the CDR3 is TGCGCCAGCAGCTTGGCACGGGGCCCGAACACTGAAGCTTTCTTT. The encoded protein is CASSLARGPNTEAFF.

V is TRBV28 and J is TRBJ2-6; no definite D call. Between the trimmed V and J ends, which lost 2 bases and 2 bases, there was a span of 7 bases. The CDR3 consists of 15 residues. Per the germline V gene, CDR1 is MDHEN and CDR2 is SYDVKM. CDR3 residues: CASSLMGTGANVLTF. The CDR3 bases are TGTGCCAGCAGTTTAATGGGCACTGGGGCCAACGTCCTGACTTTC. The whole variable domain, remainder taken from reference TRBV28 and TRBJ2-6, is DVKVTQSSRYLVKRTGEKVFLECVQDMDHENMFWYRQDPGLGLRLIYFSYDVKMKEKGDIPEGYSVSREKKERFSLILESASTNQTSMYLCASSLMGTGANVLTFGAGSRLTVL.

J is TRBJ1-1 and V is TRBV15; D is unclear. Deletions cut 0 bases from V and 8 bases from J, with 13 bases between. Looked up from germline, CDR1 is LNHNV and CDR2 is YYDKDF (reference sequence). The CDR3 contains 14 residues. CDR3 DNA: TGTGCCACCAGCAGAGATCCTAGGCCGGGGGAAGCTTTCTTT. Translated, it gives CATSRDPRPGEAFF. Filled out from reference TRBV15 and TRBJ1-1, the complete variable domain reads DAMVIQNPRYQVTQFGKPVTLSCSQTLNHNVMYWYQQKSSQAPKLLFHYYDKDFNNEADTPDNFQSRRPNTSFCFLDIRSPGLGDTAMYLCATSRDPRPGEAFFGQGTRLTVV.

This clonotype was recorded a few times. The rearrangement links TRBV6-1 to TRBJ2-1, with 8 bases that match TRBD2. The CDR3 has 15 amino acids. With V trimmed by 6 bases and J by 6 bases, 10 bases remained unmatched. Germline V gene lookup returns CDR1 MNHNS and CDR2 SASEGT. The CDR3 region is CASSPRGGGPNEQFF. CDR3 nucleotide sequence: TGTGCCAGCAGCCCGAGGGGCGGGGGGCCCAATGAGCAGTTCTTC.

The chain recombines TRBV5-1 with TRBJ2-7; unclear D gene. Germline V gives CDR1 SGHRS, CDR2 YFSETQ. CDR3 size: 14 residues. With 0 bases removed from V and 0 bases from J, the gap between germline ends came to 7 bases. The CDR3 DNA reads as TGCGCCAGCAGCTTGGGACTCGACTCCTACGAGCAGTACTTC. It encodes CASSLGLDSYEQYF.

Ten or more counts support this clonotype. Written as DNA, the CDR3 is TGTGCCAGCAGTTACCACAGGGGGCTCACAGATACGCAGTATTTT. This codes for CASSYHRGLTDTQYF. The rearrangement joins TRBV6-5 to TRBJ2-3; TRBD1 matches 9 bases. The germline gives CDR1 MNHEY, CDR2 SVGAGI. CDR3 length: 15 residues. J was trimmed by 2 bases and V by 2 bases; bases with no gene match: 2.

This clonotype was seen only a few times. Here the CDR3 DNA reads TGTGCCAGCAGTTTTTCTCCCCCAAGTAGCGGGGGGGTGGAGACCCAGTACTTC. It specifies CASSFSPPSSGGVETQYF. This chain uses TRBV6-2 or TRBV6-3 with TRBJ2-5, with 11 nucleotides matching TRBD2. With 4 bases clipped from V and 5 bases from J, the junction kept 15 bases outside the gene matches. The CDR3 runs to 18 residues. The germline V gene encodes CDR1 MNHEY and CDR2 SVGEGT.

This clonotype was seen repeatedly, ten times or more. The chain has TRBV29-1 and TRBJ2-2; D might be TRBD1 (6 bases). CDR3 length: 15 amino acids. Germline assignment: CDR1 SQVTM and CDR2 ANQGSEA. V lost 4 bases, J lost 1 base, and 13 bases lay in between. CDR3 DNA sequence: TGCAGCGTTGGAGGCAGGGGCGGGAACACCGGGGAGCTGTTTTTT. The encoded protein is CSVGGRGGNTGELFF.

The rearrangement joins TRBV20-1 to TRBJ1-1, with 10 bases lining up with TRBD1. Germline V CDR1 and CDR2: DFQATT, SNEGSKA (reference sequence). The CDR3 extends over 14 amino acids. J lost 3 bases, V lost 6 bases, and 7 bases had no gene match. The CDR3 nucleotides read TGCAGTGCCCAGGACAGGGGGTGGCACACTGAAGCTTTCTTT. As protein: CSAQDRGWHTEAFF.